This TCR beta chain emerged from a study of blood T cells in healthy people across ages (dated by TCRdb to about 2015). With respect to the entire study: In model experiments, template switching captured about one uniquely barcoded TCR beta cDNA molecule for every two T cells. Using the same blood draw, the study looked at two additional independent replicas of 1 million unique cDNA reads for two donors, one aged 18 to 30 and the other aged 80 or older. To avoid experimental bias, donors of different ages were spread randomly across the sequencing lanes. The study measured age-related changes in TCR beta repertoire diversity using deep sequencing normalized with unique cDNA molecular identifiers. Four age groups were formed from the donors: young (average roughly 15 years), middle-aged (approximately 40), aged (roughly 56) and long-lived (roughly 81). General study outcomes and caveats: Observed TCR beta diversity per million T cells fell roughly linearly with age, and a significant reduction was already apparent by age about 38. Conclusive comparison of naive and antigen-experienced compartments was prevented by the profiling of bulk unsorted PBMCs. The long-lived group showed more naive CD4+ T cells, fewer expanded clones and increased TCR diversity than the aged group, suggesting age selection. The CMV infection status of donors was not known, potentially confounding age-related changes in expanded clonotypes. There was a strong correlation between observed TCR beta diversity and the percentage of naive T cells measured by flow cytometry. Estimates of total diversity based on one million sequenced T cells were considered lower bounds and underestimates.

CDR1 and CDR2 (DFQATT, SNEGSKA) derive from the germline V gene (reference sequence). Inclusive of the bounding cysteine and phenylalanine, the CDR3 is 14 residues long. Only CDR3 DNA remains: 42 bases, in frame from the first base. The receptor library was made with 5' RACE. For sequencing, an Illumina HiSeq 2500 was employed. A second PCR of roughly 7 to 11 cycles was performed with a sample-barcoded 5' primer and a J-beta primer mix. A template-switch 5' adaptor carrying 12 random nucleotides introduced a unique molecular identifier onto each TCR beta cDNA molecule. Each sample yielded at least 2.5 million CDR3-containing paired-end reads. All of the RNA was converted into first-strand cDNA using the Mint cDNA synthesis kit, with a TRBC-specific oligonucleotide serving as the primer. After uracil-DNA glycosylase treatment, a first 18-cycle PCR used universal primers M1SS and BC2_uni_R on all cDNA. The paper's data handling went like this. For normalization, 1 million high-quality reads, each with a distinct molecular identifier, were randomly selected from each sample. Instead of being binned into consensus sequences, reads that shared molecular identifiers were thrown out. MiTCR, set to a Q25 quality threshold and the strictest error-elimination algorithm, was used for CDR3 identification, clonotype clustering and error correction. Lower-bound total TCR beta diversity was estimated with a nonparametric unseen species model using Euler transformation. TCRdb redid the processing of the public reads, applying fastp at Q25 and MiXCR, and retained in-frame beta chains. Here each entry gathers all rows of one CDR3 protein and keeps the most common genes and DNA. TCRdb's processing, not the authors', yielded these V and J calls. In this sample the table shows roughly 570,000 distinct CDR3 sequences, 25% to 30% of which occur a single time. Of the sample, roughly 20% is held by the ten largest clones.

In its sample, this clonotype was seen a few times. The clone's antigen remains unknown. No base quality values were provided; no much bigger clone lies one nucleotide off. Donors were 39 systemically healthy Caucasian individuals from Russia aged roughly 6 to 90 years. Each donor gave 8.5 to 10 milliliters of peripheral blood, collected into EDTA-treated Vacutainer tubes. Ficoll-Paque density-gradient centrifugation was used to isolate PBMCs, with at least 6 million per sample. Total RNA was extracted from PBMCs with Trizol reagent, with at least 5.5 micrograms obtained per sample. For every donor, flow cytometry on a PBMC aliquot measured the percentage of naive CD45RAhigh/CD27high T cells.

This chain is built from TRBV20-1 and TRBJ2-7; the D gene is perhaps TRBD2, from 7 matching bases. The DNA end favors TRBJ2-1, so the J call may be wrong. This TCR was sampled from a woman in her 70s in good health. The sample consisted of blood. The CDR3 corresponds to CSAHEPGGGNEQFF. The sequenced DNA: TGCAGTGCTCACGAGCCGGGGGGCGGGAATGAGCAGTTCTTC.